The clone carrying this T cell receptor beta chain has ten or more counts. Antigen specificity is unknown. TCR beta CDR3 regions were amplified from RNA. HTBI primers were employed in a first-round RT-PCR of the TCR CDR3. Each CDR3 protein gets one entry after TCRdb re-called the multiplex PCR reads with MiXCR. In the table there are about 550,000 distinct CDR3 sequences, about 20% of which are singletons. This specimen belongs to a study of T cells in Graves' hyperthyroidism and ophthalmopathy. Study context: Blood from the periphery was taken at initial diagnosis, before any treatment.

Study findings and constraints: Using 13 V-J features, a model discriminated ophthalmopathy from stable hyperthyroidism. Before onset, by a median of about seven months, the model predicted ophthalmopathy.

Disease duration under 2 months; hyperthyroidism patients were aged 18 to 65. Sequencing was done on a sample of blood. This TCR was recovered from a young man with Graves' hyperthyroidism.

The CDR3 DNA sequence: TGTGCCAGCAGTGGAGGACAGGTCTACTCCTACGAGCAGTACTTC. Translation: CASSGGQVYSYEQYF. The rearrangement joins TRBV28 to TRBJ2-7; 7 bases are a match to TRBD1. This CDR3 has 15 residues. Germline CDR1 reads MDHEN; CDR2 reads SYDVKM. J was trimmed by 0 bases and V by 5 bases; bases with no gene match: 7.